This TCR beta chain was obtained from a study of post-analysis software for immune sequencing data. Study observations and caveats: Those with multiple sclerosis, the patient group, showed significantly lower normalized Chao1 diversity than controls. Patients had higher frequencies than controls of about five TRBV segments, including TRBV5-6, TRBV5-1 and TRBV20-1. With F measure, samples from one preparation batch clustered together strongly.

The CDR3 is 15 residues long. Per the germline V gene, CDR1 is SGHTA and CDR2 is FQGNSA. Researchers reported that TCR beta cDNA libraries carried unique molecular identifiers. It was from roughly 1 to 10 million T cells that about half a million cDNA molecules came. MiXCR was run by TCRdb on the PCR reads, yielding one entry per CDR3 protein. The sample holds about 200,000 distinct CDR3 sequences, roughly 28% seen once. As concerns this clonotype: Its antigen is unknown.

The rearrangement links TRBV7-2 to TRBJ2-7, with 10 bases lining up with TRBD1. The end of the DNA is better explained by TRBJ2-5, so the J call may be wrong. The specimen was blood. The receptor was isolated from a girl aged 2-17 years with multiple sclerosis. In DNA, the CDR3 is TGTGCCAGCAGCTACGTGGACAGGGGGTCAGAGACCCAGTACTTC. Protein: CASSYVDRGSETQYF.